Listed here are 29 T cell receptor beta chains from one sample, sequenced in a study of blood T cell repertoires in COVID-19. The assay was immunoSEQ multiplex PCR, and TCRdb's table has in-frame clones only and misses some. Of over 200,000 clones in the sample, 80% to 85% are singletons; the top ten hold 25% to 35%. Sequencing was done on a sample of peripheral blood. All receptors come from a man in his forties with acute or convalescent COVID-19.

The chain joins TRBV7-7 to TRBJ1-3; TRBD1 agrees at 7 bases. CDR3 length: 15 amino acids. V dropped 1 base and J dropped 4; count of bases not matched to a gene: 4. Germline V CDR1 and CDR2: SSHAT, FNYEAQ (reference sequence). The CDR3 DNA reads TGTGCCAGCAGCTTAGGACAGGGATCGGGAAACACCATATATTTT. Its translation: CASSLGQGSGNTIYF. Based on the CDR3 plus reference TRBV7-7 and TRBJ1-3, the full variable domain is GAGVSQSPRYKVTKRGQDVTLRCDPISSHATLYWYQQALGQGPEFLTYFNYEAQPDKSGLPSDRFSAERPEGSISTLTIQRTEQRDSAMYRCASSLGQGSGNTIYFGEGSWLTVV.

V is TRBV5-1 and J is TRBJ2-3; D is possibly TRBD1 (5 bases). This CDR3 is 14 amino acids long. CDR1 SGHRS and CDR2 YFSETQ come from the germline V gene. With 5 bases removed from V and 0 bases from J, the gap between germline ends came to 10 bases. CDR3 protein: CASRGQVSTDTQYF. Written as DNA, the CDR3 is TGCGCCAGCAGGGGGCAGGTTAGCACAGATACGCAGTATTTT.

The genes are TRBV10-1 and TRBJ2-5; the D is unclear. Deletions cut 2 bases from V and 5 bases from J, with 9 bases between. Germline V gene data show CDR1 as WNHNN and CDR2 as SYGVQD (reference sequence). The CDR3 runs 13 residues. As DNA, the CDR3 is TGCGCCAGCAGTGAGGGCCTCGGGGAGACCCAGTACTTC. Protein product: CASSEGLGETQYF.

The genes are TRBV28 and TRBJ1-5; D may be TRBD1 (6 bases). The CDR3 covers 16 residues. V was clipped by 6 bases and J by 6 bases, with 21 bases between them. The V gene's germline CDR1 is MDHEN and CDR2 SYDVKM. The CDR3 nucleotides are TGTGCCAGCAGGCACTCACAGGGAGGGGTCGGTCAGCCCCAGCATTTT. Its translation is CASRHSQGGVGQPQHF. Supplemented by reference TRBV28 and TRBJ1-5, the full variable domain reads DVKVTQSSRYLVKRTGEKVFLECVQDMDHENMFWYRQDPGLGLRLIYFSYDVKMKEKGDIPEGYSVSREKKERFSLILESASTNQTSMYLCASRHSQGGVGQPQHFGDGTRLSIL.

The CDR3 region has the DNA TGTGCCAGCAGCTATACAGGAGGGCCCCTCCACTTT. Translating gives CASSYTGGPLHF. The chain recombines TRBV9 with TRBJ1-6, with D perhaps TRBD1 (5 bases). V lost 4 bases and J lost 13, with 12 bases in between. Germline assignment: CDR1 SGDLS and CDR2 YYNGEE. This CDR3 has 12 amino acids.

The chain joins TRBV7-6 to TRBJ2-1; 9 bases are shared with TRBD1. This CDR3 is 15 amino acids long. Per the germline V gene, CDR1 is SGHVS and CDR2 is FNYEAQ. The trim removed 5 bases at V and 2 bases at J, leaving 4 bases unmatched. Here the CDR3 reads CASSPTGGAYNEQFF. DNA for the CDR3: TGTGCCAGCAGCCCGACAGGGGGAGCCTACAATGAGCAGTTCTTC.

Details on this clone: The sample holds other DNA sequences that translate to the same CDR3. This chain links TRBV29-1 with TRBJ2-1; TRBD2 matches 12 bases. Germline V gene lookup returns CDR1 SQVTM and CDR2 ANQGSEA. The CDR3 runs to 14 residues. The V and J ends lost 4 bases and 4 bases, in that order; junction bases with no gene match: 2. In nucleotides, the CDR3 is TGCAGCGTTGCCGGGACTAGCGGGTACAATGAGCAGTTCTTC. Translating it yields CSVAGTSGYNEQFF.

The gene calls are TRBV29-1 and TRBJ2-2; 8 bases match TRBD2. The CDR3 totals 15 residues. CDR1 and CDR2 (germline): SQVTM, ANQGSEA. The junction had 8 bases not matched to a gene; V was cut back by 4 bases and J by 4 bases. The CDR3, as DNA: TGCAGCGTTGTAGCGGGGAGTTTTGCCACCGGGGAGCTGTTTTTT. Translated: CSVVAGSFATGELFF.

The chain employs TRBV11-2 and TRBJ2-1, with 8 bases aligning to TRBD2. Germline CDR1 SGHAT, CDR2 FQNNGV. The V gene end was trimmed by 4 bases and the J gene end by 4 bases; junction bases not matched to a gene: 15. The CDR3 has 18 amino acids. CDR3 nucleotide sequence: TGTGCCAGCAGCTCCGCTGTTTTCTTAGCGGGAACTTACAATGAGCAGTTCTTC. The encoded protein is CASSSAVFLAGTYNEQFF.

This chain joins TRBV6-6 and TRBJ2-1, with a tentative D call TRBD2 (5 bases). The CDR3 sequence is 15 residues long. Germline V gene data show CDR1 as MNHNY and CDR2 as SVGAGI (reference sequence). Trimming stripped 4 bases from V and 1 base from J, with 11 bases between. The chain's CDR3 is CASSFTSISYNEQFF. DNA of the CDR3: TGTGCCAGCAGTTTTACTAGTATTTCCTACAATGAGCAGTTCTTC.

CDR3: CASSLRYRGNSPLHF. The CDR3 bases are TGTGCCAGCAGCTTGAGATACAGGGGTAATTCACCCCTCCACTTT. The rearrangement uses TRBV11-1 and TRBJ1-6; 7 positions agree with TRBD1. The CDR3 totals 15 residues. V gave up 3 bases and J gave up 6 bases; unmatched junction bases: 5. From germline, CDR1 is SGHAT and CDR2 FQDESV (reference sequence). The whole variable domain, remainder taken from reference TRBV11-1 and TRBJ1-6, is EAEVAQSPRYKITEKSQAVAFWCDPISGHATLYWYRQILGQGPELLVQFQDESVVDDSQLPKDRFSAERLKGVDSTLKIQPAELGDSAMYLCASSLRYRGNSPLHFGNGTRLTVT.

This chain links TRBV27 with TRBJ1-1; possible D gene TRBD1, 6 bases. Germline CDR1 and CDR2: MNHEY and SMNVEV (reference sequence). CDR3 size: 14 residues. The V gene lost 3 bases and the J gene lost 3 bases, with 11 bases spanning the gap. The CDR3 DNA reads TGTGCCAGCAGTTTTTCAGGGGTAGACACTGAAGCTTTCTTT. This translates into CASSFSGVDTEAFF.

The CDR3 DNA is TGTGCCATCAGTGAGTCCTTTGTGGGACAGGGCGACACTGAAGCTTTCTTT. Amino acid sequence: CAISESFVGQGDTEAFF. V gene TRBV10-3 combines with J gene TRBJ1-1, with 9 bases that match TRBD1. The J segment lost 3 bases and the V segment lost 0 bases, leaving 8 bases of the junction unmatched. The CDR3 is 17 residues long. Germline assignment: CDR1 ENHRY and CDR2 SYGVKD.

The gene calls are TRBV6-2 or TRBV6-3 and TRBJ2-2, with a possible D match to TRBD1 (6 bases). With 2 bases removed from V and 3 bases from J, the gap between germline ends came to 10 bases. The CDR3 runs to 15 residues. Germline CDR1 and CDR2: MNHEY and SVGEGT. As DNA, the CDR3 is TGTGCCAGCAGTTACCGACAGGTATACACCGGGGAGCTGTTTTTT. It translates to CASSYRQVYTGELFF.

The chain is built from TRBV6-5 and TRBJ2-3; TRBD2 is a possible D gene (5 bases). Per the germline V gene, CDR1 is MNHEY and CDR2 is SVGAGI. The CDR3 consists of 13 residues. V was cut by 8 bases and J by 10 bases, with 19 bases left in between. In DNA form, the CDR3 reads TGTGCCAGCCGGATCGGGCCCCGCGGGTCGCAGTATTTT. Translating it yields CASRIGPRGSQYF.

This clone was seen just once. The CDR3 loop is CASSLRAQTGGSGNTIYF. The DNA for the CDR3 is TGTGCCAGCAGTTTAAGAGCCCAAACAGGGGGCTCTGGAAACACCATATATTTT. This sequence joins TRBV27 and TRBJ1-3, with 8 bases lining up with TRBD1. Germline trimming cut 2 bases from V and 0 bases from J; bases unmatched to any gene: 9. The CDR3 is 18 amino acids. Germline CDR1 reads MNHEY; CDR2 reads SMNVEV (reference sequence).

DNA for the CDR3: TGTGCCAGCAGCCCTAGGGACAGAGAGATGAACACTGAAGCTTTCTTT. Its protein is CASSPRDREMNTEAFF. The rearrangement joins TRBV5-5 to TRBJ1-1; 7 bases agree with TRBD1. Germline loops: CDR1 SGHKS, CDR2 YYEKEE (reference sequence). V was pared by 4 bases and J by 0 bases, with 9 bases of the junction left unmatched. This CDR3 has 16 amino acids.

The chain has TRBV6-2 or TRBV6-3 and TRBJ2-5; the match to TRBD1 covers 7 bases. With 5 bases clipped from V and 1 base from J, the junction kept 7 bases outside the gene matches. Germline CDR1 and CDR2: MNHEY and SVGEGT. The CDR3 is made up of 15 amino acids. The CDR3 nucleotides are TGTGCCAGCAGTCTATGGGACAGCCGCCAAGAGACCCAGTACTTC. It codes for CASSLWDSRQETQYF.

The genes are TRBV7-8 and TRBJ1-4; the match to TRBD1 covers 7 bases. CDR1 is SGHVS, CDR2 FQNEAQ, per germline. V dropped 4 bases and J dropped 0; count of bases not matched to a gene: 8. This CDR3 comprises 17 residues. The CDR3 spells CASSSREQGPTNEKLFF. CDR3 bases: TGTGCCAGCAGCTCAAGGGAACAGGGGCCAACTAATGAAAAACTGTTTTTT.

The CDR3 DNA sequence: TGCGCCAGCAGCCAAGAATGGAGATCTAGCGGGAGGGAGACCCAGTACTTC. Translating gives CASSQEWRSSGRETQYF. The V gene is TRBV4-3, the J gene TRBJ2-5, with TRBD2 identical over 11 bases. CDR3 length equals 17 residues. J lost 5 bases, V lost 0 bases, and 8 bases had no gene match. The germline V gene has CDR1 LGHNA and CDR2 YSLEER.

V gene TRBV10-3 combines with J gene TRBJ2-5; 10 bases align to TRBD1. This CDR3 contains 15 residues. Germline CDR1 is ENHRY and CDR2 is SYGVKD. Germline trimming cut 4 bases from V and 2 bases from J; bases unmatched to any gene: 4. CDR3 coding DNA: TGTGCCATCAGTGGGGACAGGGGATATCAAGAGACCCAGTACTTC. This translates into CAISGDRGYQETQYF.

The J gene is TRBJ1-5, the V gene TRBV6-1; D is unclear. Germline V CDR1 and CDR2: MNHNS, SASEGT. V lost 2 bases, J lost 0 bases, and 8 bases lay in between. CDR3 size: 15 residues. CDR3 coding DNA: TGTGCCAGCAGTGAACCCCACTATAGCAATCAGCCCCAGCATTTT. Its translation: CASSEPHYSNQPQHF.

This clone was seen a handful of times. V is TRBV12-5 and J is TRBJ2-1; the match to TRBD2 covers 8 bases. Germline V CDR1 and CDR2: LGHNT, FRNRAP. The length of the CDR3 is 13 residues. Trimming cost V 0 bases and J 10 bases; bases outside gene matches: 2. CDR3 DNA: TGTGCTAGTGGTTTGGTAAGCGGGGGCGAGCAGTTCTTC. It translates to CASGLVSGGEQFF.

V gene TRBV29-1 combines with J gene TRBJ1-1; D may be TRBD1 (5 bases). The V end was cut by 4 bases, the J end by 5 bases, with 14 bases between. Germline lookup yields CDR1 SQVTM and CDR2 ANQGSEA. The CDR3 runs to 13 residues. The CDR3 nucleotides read TGCAGCGTTGTGTCAGGGTTTAGTACTGAAGCTTTCTTT. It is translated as CSVVSGFSTEAFF.

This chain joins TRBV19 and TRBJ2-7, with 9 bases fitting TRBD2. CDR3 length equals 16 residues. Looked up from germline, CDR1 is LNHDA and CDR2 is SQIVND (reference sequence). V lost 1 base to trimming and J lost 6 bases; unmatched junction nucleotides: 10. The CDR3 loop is CASSIAASGVNVEQYF. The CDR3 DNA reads TGTGCCAGTAGTATAGCTGCTAGCGGGGTTAATGTCGAGCAGTACTTC. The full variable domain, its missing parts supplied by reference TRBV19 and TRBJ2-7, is DGGITQSPKYLFRKEGQNVTLSCEQNLNHDAMYWYRQDPGQGLRLIYYSQIVNDFQKGDIAEGYSVSREKKESFPLTVTSAQKNPTAFYLCASSIAASGVNVEQYFGPGTRLTVT.

The CDR3 spells CASSTVRVTYNSPLHF. The CDR3 bases are TGTGCCAGTAGTACGGTGCGAGTCACCTATAATTCACCCCTCCACTTT. This sequence joins TRBV19 and TRBJ1-6; D gene unclear. This CDR3 has 16 residues. Germline V CDR1 and CDR2: LNHDA, SQIVND (reference sequence). Trimming shortened V by 4 bases and J by 2 bases, and 12 bases separated the two germline ends.

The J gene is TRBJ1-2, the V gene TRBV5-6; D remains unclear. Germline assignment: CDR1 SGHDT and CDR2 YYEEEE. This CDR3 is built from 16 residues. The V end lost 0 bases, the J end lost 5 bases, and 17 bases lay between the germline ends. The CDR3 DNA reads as TGTGCCAGCAGCTTGGGATCAGGAGGGCTCCCGTATGGCTACACCTTC. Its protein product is CASSLGSGGLPYGYTF.

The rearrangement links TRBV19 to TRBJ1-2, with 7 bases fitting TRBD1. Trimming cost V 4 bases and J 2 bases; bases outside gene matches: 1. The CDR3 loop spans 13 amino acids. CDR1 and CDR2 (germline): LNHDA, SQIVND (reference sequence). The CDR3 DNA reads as TGTGCCAGTAGTAAGGACAGGAACTATGGCTACACCTTC. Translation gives CASSKDRNYGYTF.

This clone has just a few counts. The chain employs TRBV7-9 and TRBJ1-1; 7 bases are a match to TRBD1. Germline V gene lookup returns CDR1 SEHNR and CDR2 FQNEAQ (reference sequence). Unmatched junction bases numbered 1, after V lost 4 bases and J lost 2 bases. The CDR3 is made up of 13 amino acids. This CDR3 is CASSYRGNTEAFF. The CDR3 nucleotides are TGTGCCAGCAGCTACAGGGGAAACACTGAAGCTTTCTTT. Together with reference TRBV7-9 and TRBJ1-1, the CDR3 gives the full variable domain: DTGVSQNPRHKITKRGQNVTFRCDPISEHNRLYWYRQTLGQGPEFLTYFQNEAQLEKSRLLSDRFSAERPKGSFSTLEIQRTEQGDSAMYLCASSYRGNTEAFFGQGTRLTVV.